The present TCR beta chain was sequenced within a study of blood T cell repertoires in COVID-19. Here immunoSEQ multiplex PCR was the method, and the copy in TCRdb shows in-frame clones only, minus some. Among about 56,000 clones listed, 55% to 75% were seen once. Looked up from germline, CDR1 is SNHLY and CDR2 is FYNNEI. The CDR3 loop spans 17 amino acids. The trim removed 0 bases at V and 0 bases at J, leaving 7 bases unmatched. The chain carries TRBV2 and TRBJ1-2; 7 bases agree with TRBD1. The source material was peripheral blood. This sequence was found in a woman in her seventies with COVID-19, enrolled during active disease. The CDR3: CASSEALRTGANYGYTF. CDR3 bases: TGTGCCAGCAGTGAAGCGCTTCGGACAGGAGCTAACTATGGCTACACCTTC.